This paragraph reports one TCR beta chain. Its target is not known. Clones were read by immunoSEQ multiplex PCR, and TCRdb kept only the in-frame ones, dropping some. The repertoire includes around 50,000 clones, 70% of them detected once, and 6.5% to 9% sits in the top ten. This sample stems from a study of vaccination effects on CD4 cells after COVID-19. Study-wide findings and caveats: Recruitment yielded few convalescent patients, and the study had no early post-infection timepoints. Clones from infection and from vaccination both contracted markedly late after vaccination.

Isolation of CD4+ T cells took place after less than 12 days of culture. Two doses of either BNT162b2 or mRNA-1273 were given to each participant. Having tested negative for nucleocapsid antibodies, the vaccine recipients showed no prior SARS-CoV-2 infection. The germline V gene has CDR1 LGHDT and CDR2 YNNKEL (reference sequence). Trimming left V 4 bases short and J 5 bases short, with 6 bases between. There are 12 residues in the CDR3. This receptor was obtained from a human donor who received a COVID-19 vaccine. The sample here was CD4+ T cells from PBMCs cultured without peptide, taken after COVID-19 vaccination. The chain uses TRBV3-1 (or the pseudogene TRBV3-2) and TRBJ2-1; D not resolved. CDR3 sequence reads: CASSRGNNEQFF. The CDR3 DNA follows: TGTGCCAGCAGCCGGGGAAACAATGAGCAGTTCTTC.